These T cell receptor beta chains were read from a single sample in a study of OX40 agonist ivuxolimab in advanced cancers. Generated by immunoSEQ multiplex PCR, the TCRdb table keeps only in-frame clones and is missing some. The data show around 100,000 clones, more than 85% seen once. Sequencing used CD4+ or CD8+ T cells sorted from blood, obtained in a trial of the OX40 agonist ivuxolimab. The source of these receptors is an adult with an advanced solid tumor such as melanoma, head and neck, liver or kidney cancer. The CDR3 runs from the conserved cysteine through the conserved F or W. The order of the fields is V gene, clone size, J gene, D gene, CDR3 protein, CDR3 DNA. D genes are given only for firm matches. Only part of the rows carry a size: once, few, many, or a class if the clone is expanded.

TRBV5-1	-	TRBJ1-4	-	CASSLPPWDEKLFF	TGCGCCAGCAGCTTGCCTCCCTGGGATGAAAAACTGTTTTTT
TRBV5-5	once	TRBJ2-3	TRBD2	CASSLTSGTDTQYF	TGTGCCAGCAGCTTGACTAGCGGCACAGATACGCAGTATTTT
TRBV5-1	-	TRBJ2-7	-	CASSLRTAEPRASSYEQYF	TGCGCCAGCAGCTTACGGACTGCCGAGCCCAGAGCTTCATCCTACGAGCAGTACTTC
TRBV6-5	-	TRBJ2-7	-	CASLPDRGGEQYF	TGTGCCAGCTTACCCGACAGGGGAGGGGAGCAGTACTTC
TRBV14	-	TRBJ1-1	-	CASSQVWFGDWGNTEAFF	TGTGCCAGCAGCCAAGTTTGGTTTGGGGATTGGGGAAACACTGAAGCTTTCTTT
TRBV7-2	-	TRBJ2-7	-	CASSSSARQEQYF	TGTGCCAGCAGTTCGTCCGCCCGCCAGGAGCAGTACTTC
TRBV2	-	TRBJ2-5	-	CASSRSGKQETQYF	TGTGCCAGCAGCCGTAGCGGTAAACAAGAGACCCAGTACTTC
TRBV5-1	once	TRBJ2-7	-	CASSLGDVAYEQYF	TGCGCCAGCAGCTTGGGGGACGTAGCCTACGAGCAGTACTTC
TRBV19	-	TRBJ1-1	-	CASSHFGLGTEAFF	TGTGCCAGTAGCCATTTCGGACTGGGCACTGAAGCTTTCTTT
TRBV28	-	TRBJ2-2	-	CASSLGAGGELFF	TGTGCCAGCAGTTTGGGGGCCGGCGGGGAGCTGTTTTTT
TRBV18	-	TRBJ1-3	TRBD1	CASSPGQGYPTGNTIYF	TGTGCCAGCTCACCAGGACAGGGTTATCCCACTGGAAACACCATATATTTT
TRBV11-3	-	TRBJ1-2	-	CASSLNHRSYGYTF	TGTGCCAGCAGCTTAAATCACAGGTCCTATGGCTACACCTTC
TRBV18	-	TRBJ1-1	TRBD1	CASSPTRGLTEAFF	TGTGCCAGCTCACCCACTAGGGGGCTCACTGAAGCTTTCTTT
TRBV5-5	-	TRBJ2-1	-	CASSLEGQSSYNEQFF	TGTGCCAGCAGCTTGGAGGGCCAGAGCTCCTACAATGAGCAGTTCTTC
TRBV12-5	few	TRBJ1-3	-	CASGLGVLGRNTIYF	TGTGCTAGTGGTTTGGGGGTCCTTGGACGAAACACCATATATTTT
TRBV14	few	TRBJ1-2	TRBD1	CASSQGLLDRGLGYTF	TGTGCCAGCAGCCAAGGATTATTGGACAGGGGACTTGGCTACACCTTC
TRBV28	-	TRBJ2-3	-	CASSVPPGRTSTDTQYF	TGTGCCAGCAGTGTACCCCCGGGACGGACTAGCACAGATACGCAGTATTTT
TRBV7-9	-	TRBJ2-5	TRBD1	CASSSYGAPGTGDLQTQYF	TGTGCCAGCAGCTCATATGGGGCCCCCGGGACAGGGGATCTTCAGACCCAGTACTTC
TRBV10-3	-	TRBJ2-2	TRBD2	CAISPSGAGELFF	TGTGCCATCAGTCCTAGCGGGGCCGGGGAGCTGTTTTTT
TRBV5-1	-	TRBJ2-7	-	CASSTNGGLYEQYF	TGCGCCAGCAGCACCAACGGGGGGCTATACGAGCAGTACTTC
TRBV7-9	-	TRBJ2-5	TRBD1	CASTGDRGLQETQYF	TGTGCCAGCACCGGGGACAGGGGGCTTCAAGAGACCCAGTACTTC
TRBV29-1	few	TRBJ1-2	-	CSVTGRTRGYGYTF	TGCAGCGTTACAGGGAGGACCAGGGGCTATGGCTACACCTTC
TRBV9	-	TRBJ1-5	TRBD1	CASSVDGTGTMPQHF	TGTGCCAGCAGCGTAGATGGGACAGGGACAATGCCCCAGCATTTT
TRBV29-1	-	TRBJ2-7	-	CSVLSQGWYEQYF	TGCAGCGTCCTATCCCAGGGTTGGTACGAGCAGTACTTC
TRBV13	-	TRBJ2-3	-	CASSLGLGWSHTDTQYF	TGTGCCAGCAGCTTAGGACTAGGATGGTCGCACACAGATACGCAGTATTTT
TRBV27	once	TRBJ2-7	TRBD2	CASSPRLAGGYEQYF	TGTGCCAGCAGTCCACGACTAGCGGGAGGGTATGAGCAGTACTTC
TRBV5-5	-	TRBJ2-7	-	CASSLTESSYEQYF	TGTGCCAGCAGCTTAACGGAAAGCTCCTACGAGCAGTACTTC
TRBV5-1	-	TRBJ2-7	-	CASMLAGWGNEQYF	TGCGCCAGCATGCTTGCTGGGTGGGGTAACGAGCAGTACTTC
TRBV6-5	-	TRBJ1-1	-	CASSSQARPEGTEAFF	TGTGCCAGCAGTTCTCAGGCCCGACCGGAAGGCACTGAAGCTTTCTTT
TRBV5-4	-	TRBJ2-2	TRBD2	CASGGAGGTGELFF	TGTGCCAGCGGGGGTGCGGGAGGGACCGGGGAGCTGTTTTTT
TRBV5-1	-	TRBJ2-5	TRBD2	CASSLGGSGSQETQYF	TGCGCCAGCAGCTTGGGTGGTAGCGGGAGTCAAGAGACCCAGTACTTC
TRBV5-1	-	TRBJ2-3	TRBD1	CASSWDSFTDTQYF	TGCGCCAGCAGCTGGGACAGCTTCACAGATACGCAGTATTTT
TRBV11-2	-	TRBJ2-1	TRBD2	CASRFPGTSGIGEQFF	TGTGCCAGCAGGTTCCCCGGGACTAGCGGGATCGGTGAGCAGTTCTTC
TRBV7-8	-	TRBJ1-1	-	CASSLDGGTEAFF	TGTGCCAGCAGCTTAGATGGGGGAACTGAAGCTTTCTTT
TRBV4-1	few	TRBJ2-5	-	CASSQDPPEETQYF	TGCGCCAGCAGCCAAGATCCCCCGGAGGAGACCCAGTACTTC
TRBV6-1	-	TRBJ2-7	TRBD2	CASNMREDYEQYF	TGTGCCAGCAACATGCGGGAGGACTACGAGCAGTACTTC
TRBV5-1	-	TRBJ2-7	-	CASSSGTLISYEQYF	TGCGCCAGCAGTTCCGGGACATTAATTTCCTACGAGCAGTACTTC
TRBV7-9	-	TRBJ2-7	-	CASSLTRYEQYF	TGTGCCAGCAGCCTGACAAGATACGAGCAGTACTTC
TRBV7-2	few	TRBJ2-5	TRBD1	CASSLGFRGREETQYF	TGTGCCAGCAGCTTAGGGTTCAGGGGGCGAGAAGAGACCCAGTACTTC
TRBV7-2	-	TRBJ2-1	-	CASSSRGWNSYNEQFF	TGTGCCAGCAGCTCAAGGGGGTGGAACTCCTACAATGAGCAGTTCTTC
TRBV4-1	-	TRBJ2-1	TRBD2	CASSQPTSGRTNEQFF	TGCGCCAGCAGCCAGCCTACGAGCGGGAGGACCAATGAGCAGTTCTTC
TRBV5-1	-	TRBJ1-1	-	CASSLGWGKSNTEAFF	TGCGCCAGCAGCTTGGGGTGGGGGAAATCGAACACTGAAGCTTTCTTT
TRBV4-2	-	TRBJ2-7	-	CASSQRRTLFLRAQLLYEQYF	TGTGCCAGCAGCCAACGGCGGACCTTATTTCTACGAGCCCAACTTCTCTACGAGCAGTACTTC
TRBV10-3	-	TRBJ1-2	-	CATSIGASPAYGYTF	TGTGCCACCTCCATCGGGGCCAGCCCTGCTTATGGCTACACCTTC
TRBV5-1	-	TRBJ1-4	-	CASSPAFGGGGLAEKLFF	TGCGCCAGCAGCCCCGCCTTTGGGGGGGGCGGTTTGGCTGAAAAACTGTTTTTT
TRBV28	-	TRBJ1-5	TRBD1	CASSPPLGQGARQPQHF	TGTGCCAGCAGCCCCCCTCTGGGACAGGGGGCGCGGCAGCCCCAGCATTTT
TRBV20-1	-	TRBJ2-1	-	CSATEDNEQFF	TGCAGTGCCACTGAGGACAATGAGCAGTTCTTC
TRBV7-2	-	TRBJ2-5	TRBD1	CASSLPQGAGETQYF	TGTGCCAGCAGCTTACCACAGGGGGCTGGGGAGACCCAGTACTTC
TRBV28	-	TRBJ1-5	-	CASSVRTRGNQPQHF	TGTGCCAGCAGTGTGAGAACCCGGGGCAATCAGCCCCAGCATTTT
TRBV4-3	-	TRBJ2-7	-	CASSQEAYSYEQYF	TGCGCCAGCAGCCAAGAAGCCTATTCCTACGAGCAGTACTTC
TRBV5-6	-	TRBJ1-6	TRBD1	CASSLLKGTVDSPLHF	TGTGCCAGCAGCCTCCTTAAGGGGACAGTAGATTCACCCCTCCACTTT